The 28 T cell receptor beta chains in this list originate from one sample, sequenced in a study of blood T cell repertoires in COVID-19. The repertoire was sequenced with immunoSEQ multiplex PCR; TCRdb's copy has only in-frame clones and lacks some. The table has approximately 170,000 clones, about nine tenths seen once; the top ten hold approximately 11%. The sample consisted of peripheral blood. These receptors originate from a woman in her sixties with COVID-19, enrolled during active disease.

The chain couples TRBV6-6 to TRBJ2-7, with D hard to call. The ends were cut back, 1 base at V and 2 bases at J, with 6 bases in the middle. CDR3 length: 13 residues. The germline V gene encodes CDR1 MNHNY and CDR2 SVGAGI (reference sequence). CDR3 sequence reads: CASSYLPAYEQYF. The CDR3 DNA follows: TGTGCCAGCAGTTACTTGCCAGCCTACGAGCAGTACTTC.

The chain links TRBV28 to TRBJ2-7; D might be TRBD1 (6 bases). Trimming removed 8 bases from V and 4 bases from J, with 15 bases in between. Germline CDR1 is MDHEN and CDR2 is SYDVKM. The CDR3 totals 13 residues. Here the CDR3 reads CASPPRGGYEQYF. The CDR3 nucleotides read TGTGCCAGCCCCCCCCGAGGGGGATACGAGCAGTACTTC.

The CDR3 protein is CASRGLGQGYEQYF. The CDR3 coding sequence is TGTGCCAGCAGAGGCCTGGGACAGGGCTACGAGCAGTACTTC. The chain couples TRBV27 to TRBJ2-7; 9 bases are a match to TRBD1. Germline loops: CDR1 MNHEY, CDR2 SMNVEV (reference sequence). The CDR3 extends over 14 amino acids. The V and J ends lost 6 bases and 3 bases, in that order; junction bases with no gene match: 6.

The chain has TRBV12-5 and TRBJ2-3; 10 nucleotides align to TRBD1. Germline V gene data show CDR1 as LGHNT and CDR2 as FRNRAP. J gave up 5 bases and V 3 bases, and 2 bases lay outside the gene matches. This CDR3 comprises 14 residues. As DNA, the CDR3 is TGTGCTAGTGGTTTTTGGACAGGGGGAGATACGCAGTATTTT. Encoded protein: CASGFWTGGDTQYF.

This clone was seen only a few times. This chain joins TRBV3-1 (or the pseudogene TRBV3-2) and TRBJ2-7; a possible D gene is TRBD1 (6 bases). In germline, CDR1 is LGHDT, CDR2 YNNKEL (reference sequence). V was trimmed by 1 base and J by 4 bases, leaving 11 bases between them. This CDR3 has 14 amino acids. CDR3 sequence (DNA): TGTGCCAGCAGCCAAGGGGGGCCCCAATACGAGCAGTACTTC. Protein product: CASSQGGPQYEQYF.

This sequence joins TRBV5-1 and TRBJ2-7; 11 bases agree with TRBD2. This CDR3 comprises 17 residues. Germline values: CDR1 SGHRS, CDR2 YFSETQ. With 4 bases clipped from V and 6 bases from J, the junction kept 15 bases outside the gene matches. The CDR3 reads CASSLKPGLADHSEQYF. For the CDR3, the DNA is TGCGCCAGCAGCCTTAAACCGGGACTAGCGGACCACTCCGAGCAGTACTTC.

This clone was counted at least ten times. The chain joins TRBV18 to TRBJ2-7, with TRBD2 matching over 13 bases. Germline CDR1 reads KGHSH; CDR2 reads LQKENI. The CDR3 contains 19 residues. The junction had 12 bases not matched to a gene; V was cut back by 1 base and J by 3 bases. The CDR3 loop reads CASSPLPTSGRVFNYEQYF. Here the CDR3 DNA reads TGTGCCAGCTCACCACTTCCCACTAGCGGGAGGGTCTTTAACTACGAGCAGTACTTC.

This clone was picked up a small number of times. This chain links TRBV7-9 with TRBJ2-7, with D perhaps TRBD1 (6 bases). V lost 5 bases, J lost 3 bases, and 14 bases lay in between. CDR3 length equals 14 residues. The germline V gene encodes CDR1 SEHNR and CDR2 FQNEAQ (reference sequence). The CDR3 nucleotides read TGTGCCAGCAGCCCAAGGACAGAGCACTACGAGCAGTACTTC. Protein: CASSPRTEHYEQYF. The full variable domain, with the rest looked up from reference TRBV7-9 and TRBJ2-7, is DTGVSQNPRHKITKRGQNVTFRCDPISEHNRLYWYRQTLGQGPEFLTYFQNEAQLEKSRLLSDRFSAERPKGSFSTLEIQRTEQGDSAMYLCASSPRTEHYEQYFGPGTRLTVT.

The rearrangement joins TRBV19 to TRBJ2-2; TRBD1 aligns across 8 bases. Germline CDR1 LNHDA, CDR2 SQIVND (reference sequence). There are 17 residues in the CDR3. V dropped 1 base and J dropped 3; count of bases not matched to a gene: 7. The CDR3, as DNA: TGTGCCAGTAGTATAGCCAACAGGGGGGTAGACACCGGGGAGCTGTTTTTT. This codes for CASSIANRGVDTGELFF. Combining the CDR3 with reference TRBV19 and TRBJ2-2 gives the whole variable domain DGGITQSPKYLFRKEGQNVTLSCEQNLNHDAMYWYRQDPGQGLRLIYYSQIVNDFQKGDIAEGYSVSREKKESFPLTVTSAQKNPTAFYLCASSIANRGVDTGELFFGEGSRLTVL.

V usage is TRBV7-6 and J usage is TRBJ2-7; 10 bases map to TRBD2. In germline, CDR1 is SGHVS, CDR2 FNYEAQ. The CDR3 has 14 amino acids. V shed 2 bases and J 6 bases; nucleotides not matched to a gene: 4. The CDR3 protein is CASSLTASGGEQYF. The CDR3 DNA follows: TGTGCCAGCAGCTTAACCGCTAGCGGGGGCGAGCAGTACTTC.

The chain carries TRBV4-1 and TRBJ2-1; 11 nucleotides agree with TRBD2. V shed 3 bases and J 10 bases; nucleotides not matched to a gene: 11. CDR3 length equals 16 residues. Germline V gene sequence: CDR1 MGHRA, CDR2 YSYEKL. In DNA form, the CDR3 reads TGCGCCAGCAGCCATGATGTAGCGGGAGGGCCAGGGGAGCAGTTCTTC. Protein sequence: CASSHDVAGGPGEQFF.

The rearrangement uses TRBV11-3 and TRBJ2-7; 11 bases fit TRBD2. Germline V lookup: CDR1 SGHNT, CDR2 YENEEA. With 5 bases clipped from V and 4 bases from J, the junction kept 4 bases outside the gene matches. This CDR3 contains 14 residues. This chain's CDR3 is CASSLSGREYEQYF. CDR3 nucleotides: TGTGCCAGCAGCCTTAGCGGGAGGGAGTACGAGCAGTACTTC.

The chain uses TRBV19 and TRBJ2-1; D unresolved. The CDR3 is 13 residues long. Trimming stripped 3 bases from V and 6 bases from J, with 9 bases between. Germline loops: CDR1 LNHDA, CDR2 SQIVND (reference sequence). CDR3 amino acids: CASSITSPNEQFF. The CDR3 DNA reads TGTGCCAGTAGTATTACATCCCCCAATGAGCAGTTCTTC.

This sequence joins TRBV9 and TRBJ2-1; D gene unclear. Germline CDR1 reads SGDLS; CDR2 reads YYNGEE. This CDR3 comprises 15 residues. V shed 4 bases and J shed 1 base, with 12 bases lying between them. CDR3 nucleotides: TGTGCCAGCAGCCCCACAGCTTTATCCTACAATGAGCAGTTCTTC. Translated, it gives CASSPTALSYNEQFF.

This clone was counted only a few times. This chain links TRBV4-1 with TRBJ1-4; TRBD1 might be the D (5 bases). This CDR3 comprises 15 residues. The germline V and J ends were trimmed by 4 bases and 8 bases, with 17 bases remaining between them. CDR1 is MGHRA, CDR2 YSYEKL, per germline. The CDR3 reads CASSPQAGLEEKLFF. The CDR3, as DNA: TGCGCCAGCAGCCCGCAAGCAGGGTTGGAAGAAAAACTGTTTTTT.

Only a few counts were recorded for this clone. V is TRBV18 and J is TRBJ1-3, with D perhaps matching TRBD1 (5 bases). V was trimmed by 3 bases and J by 1 base, leaving 10 bases between them. Per the germline V gene, CDR1 is KGHSH and CDR2 is LQKENI. The CDR3 contains 15 residues. In DNA form, the CDR3 reads TGTGCCAGCTCACCGGGGCAGAGATCTGGAAACACCATATATTTT. Translating it yields CASSPGQRSGNTIYF.

This rearrangement joins TRBV11-2 to TRBJ1-6; TRBD1 agrees at 9 bases. The germline CDR1 and CDR2 sequences are SGHAT and FQNNGV. V dropped 4 bases and J dropped 9; count of bases not matched to a gene: 7. The CDR3 length is 15 residues. The CDR3 DNA reads as TGTGCCAGCAGCTCGGACAGGGGATTTACTTCACCCCTCCACTTT. Translated, it gives CASSSDRGFTSPLHF.

This chain uses TRBV5-1 with TRBJ2-7; possible D gene TRBD1, 6 bases. The CDR3 runs 12 residues. CDR1 is SGHRS, CDR2 YFSETQ, per germline. Trimming shortened V by 3 bases and J by 4 bases, and 8 bases separated the two germline ends. The chain's CDR3 is CASSSDRYEQYF. The CDR3 DNA reads as TGCGCCAGCAGCTCGGACAGATACGAGCAGTACTTC.

This clone was recorded only once. For the CDR3, the DNA is TGCGCCAGCAGCCAAGATTCGAGCACCTACGAGCAGTACTTC. It is translated as CASSQDSSTYEQYF. The gene calls are TRBV4-1 and TRBJ2-7; the D is unclear. Trimming pared 0 bases from V and 2 bases from J, leaving 8 bases between. CDR1 MGHRA and CDR2 YSYEKL come from the germline V gene. The CDR3 sequence is 14 residues long.

The CDR3 here is CASSSGQGLEKLFF. In nucleotides, the CDR3 is TGCGCCAGCAGCTCGGGACAGGGACTTGAAAAACTGTTTTTT. The chain uses TRBV5-1 and TRBJ1-4; 9 nucleotides line up with TRBD1. The V gene end was trimmed by 3 bases and the J gene end by 7 bases; junction bases not matched to a gene: 4. Germline loops: CDR1 SGHRS, CDR2 YFSETQ. This CDR3 has 14 residues.

CDR3 sequence (DNA): TGTGCCAGCAGTTTAACCGGGACAGGGCGTTACGAGCAGTACTTC. Protein product: CASSLTGTGRYEQYF. The chain links TRBV27 to TRBJ2-7; 9 nucleotides match TRBD1. V shed 2 bases, J shed 4 bases, and the junction held 6 bases outside the gene matches. The CDR3 has 15 residues. Per germline, CDR1 MNHEY and CDR2 SMNVEV (reference sequence).

V usage is TRBV5-1 and J usage is TRBJ1-2; 8 bases are shared with TRBD1. The CDR3 loop spans 14 amino acids. V dropped 4 bases and J dropped 0; count of bases not matched to a gene: 2. Germline V gene lookup returns CDR1 SGHRS and CDR2 YFSETQ. The chain's CDR3 is CASSRDRPNYGYTF. DNA of the CDR3: TGCGCCAGCAGCCGGGACAGGCCTAACTATGGCTACACCTTC.

This clone has ten or more counts. The CDR3 reads CASSLGTGPYGYTF. The DNA of the CDR3 is TGTGCCAGCAGCTTGGGGACAGGACCCTATGGCTACACCTTC. The rearrangement links TRBV11-2 to TRBJ1-2, with TRBD1 matching 8 bases. The CDR3 contains 14 residues. Per germline, CDR1 SGHAT and CDR2 FQNNGV. Trimming at V came to 3 bases and at J to 4 bases, leaving 4 bases not matched to a gene. The whole variable domain, filled in from reference TRBV11-2 and TRBJ1-2, reads EAGVAQSPRYKIIEKRQSVAFWCNPISGHATLYWYQQILGQGPKLLIQFQNNGVVDDSQLPKDRFSAERLKGVDSTLKIQPAKLEDSAVYLCASSLGTGPYGYTFGSGTRLTVV.

This rearrangement joins TRBV6-5 to TRBJ2-7; 7 bases align to TRBD2. CDR3 size: 13 residues. Germline-derived CDR1 and CDR2 are MNHEY and SVGAGI. V was clipped by 6 bases and J by 6 bases; unmatched bases: 8. The CDR3 loop is CASSRREGGEQYF. The CDR3 region has the DNA TGTGCCAGCAGCCGCAGGGAGGGCGGCGAGCAGTACTTC.

This clone was seen only once. This CDR3 reads CASSYSRRTGEQPQHF. CDR3 nucleotides: TGTGCCAGCAGTTACTCGAGAAGGACAGGGGAGCAGCCCCAGCATTTT. The V gene is TRBV6-5, the J gene TRBJ1-5, with 9 bases fitting TRBD1. Germline values: CDR1 MNHEY, CDR2 SVGAGI. The CDR3 loop spans 16 amino acids. Trimming took 0 bases from V and 7 from J; bases not matched to a gene: 7.

The V call is TRBV6-5, the J call TRBJ2-7, with D maybe TRBD2 (7 bases). Germline CDR1 is MNHEY and CDR2 is SVGAGI. Trimming pared 2 bases from V and 7 bases from J, leaving 18 bases between. The CDR3 is 15 residues long. CDR3: CASSYGGASVKEQYF. DNA for the CDR3: TGTGCCAGCAGTTACGGGGGGGCTAGCGTGAAGGAGCAGTACTTC.

V gene TRBV7-6 combines with J gene TRBJ1-3; TRBD1 matches at 9 bases. This CDR3 has 19 residues. Germline V lookup: CDR1 SGHVS, CDR2 FNYEAQ. V lost 5 bases and J lost 1; bases outside the gene matches: 15. The CDR3 sequence: CASSAFTSGQGLSGNTIYF. CDR3 sequence (DNA): TGTGCCAGCAGCGCCTTTACCTCGGGACAGGGTCTGTCTGGAAACACCATATATTTT.

This rearrangement joins TRBV21-1 to TRBJ2-7; TRBD2 was called by the table and not checked on the DNA. TRBV21-1 is flagged as a pseudogene. The CDR3 extends over 15 amino acids. This CDR3 reads CASSTILAVSYEQYF. The CDR3 DNA reads as TGTGCCAGCAGCACTATACTAGCGGTCTCCTACGAGCAGTACTTC.